The sequence of this T cell receptor (beta chain) was determined in a study of T cell responses to AZD1222 COVID-19 vaccine. The assay was immunoSEQ multiplex PCR, and TCRdb's table has in-frame clones only and misses some. Here the sample spans 95,000 to 150,000 clones, 85% to 95% being singletons. The CDR3 has 15 amino acids. The germline gives CDR1 SGHTA, CDR2 FQGTGA. V was clipped by 4 bases and J by 7 bases; unmatched bases: 6. The study's findings and limits: Mostly white British, mostly female donors; authors suggested clonal diversity may be underestimated. Spike-specific TCR repertoires showed rising breadth and depth after two AZD1222 doses. Distributed over spike, vaccine-associated CD4 TCRs predominated at 160-218 and 743-854. Seropositive at baseline were only six AZD1222 recipients.

Turning to this clone: The antigen remains undetermined.

The chain combines TRBV7-3 with TRBJ1-6; 8 nucleotides line up with TRBD1. The sequencing here drew on peripheral blood, taken on day 0 of AZD1222 vaccination. This receptor was obtained from an adult in good health. CDR3 in DNA: TGTGCCAGCAGCTCGGGACAGGCGTCGAATTCACCCCTCCACTTT. Translating gives CASSSGQASNSPLHF.